Described below is a single T cell receptor (beta chain) sequence and its context. Only a few counts were recorded for this clone. This receptor's antigen is unknown. No per-base quality is available; no much larger clone lies one base away. Library method: the immunoSEQ multiplex PCR assay. The original methods were these. A statistical classification framework was built for diagnosing cytomegalovirus status from the catalog of TCR beta chain sequences. In TCRdb, the immuneACCESS table is reduced to in-frame sequences with V and J assigned. These tables do not hold every clone; where another copy was compared, an unresolved V gene accounts for under half, and the others remain unexplained. The V and J calls and clone size are taken from that table; D and trimming were inferred from the DNA. For this sample the table gives fewer than 150,000 clones, of which about 88% were detected only once. Jointly, the top ten make up roughly 9% of the sample.

This entry is derived from a study of cytomegalovirus exposure and HLA in healthy donors (dated 2017 in TCRdb). With regard to the full study: A later analysis indicated that the 120 or so validation repertoires were generated on the platform also employed for the 650 to 850 repertoires of the first cohort. Besides the first cohort of about 730 subjects, a separate validation cohort made up of 95 to 150 different subjects was used. High-throughput TCR immunosequencing, statistical association of individual TCRs with disease status, and machine learning were combined to predict cytomegalovirus infection status. The aim of the study was to test whether cataloging public T cell receptors could identify signatures of past pathogen exposure.

The donors belonged to the validation cohort of about 120 subjects, which was separate from the roughly 670-subject first cohort. Here is what the overall study found, with its caveats: A later analysis had no HLA typing for the validation cohort, so co-occurrence there was scored across all 130 or so repertoires. It was suggested by the authors that the approach could potentially be generalized to other disease states and immunological phenotypes. Most TCR sequences were seen in very few donors, while some public TCRs were found in many individuals. Three of the identified cytomegalovirus-associated TCR beta chains were confirmed in vitro to be specific for cytomegalovirus antigens. In the study, about 150 TCR beta chains were listed as associated with cytomegalovirus. A later analysis found that TCRs clustered in the first cohort also tended to co-occur in the 120 validation repertoires, with 94% of cluster scores above 0. Cytomegalovirus status was reported to be diagnosed by the classifier with high specificity and sensitivity in both the original and validation cohorts.

A distance of 11 bases separates the germline ends of V and J, which lose 1 base and 6 bases respectively. CDR1 is given as SGDLS and CDR2 as YYNGEE, both from the germline V gene. From its cysteine to its phenylalanine, the CDR3 spans 13 amino acids. Just the 39-base CDR3 DNA is kept, in frame starting at base 1. The rearranged segments are TRBV9 and TRBJ2-7; D gene: possibly TRBD1, on 6 matching bases. Sequencing was carried out using PBMCs. The receptor was derived from a man aged 18 to 29 in good health and CMV-seropositive. CDR3 protein: CASSVQGIAEQYF. The DNA sequence is TGTGCCAGCAGCGTACAGGGGATTGCCGAGCAGTACTTC.